One and the same sample provided the 15 T cell receptor beta chains below, sequenced in a study of shared clonotypes between healthy human individuals. TCRdb keeps only in-frame clones here, not all; method: immunoSEQ multiplex PCR. There are around 690,000 clones in the sample; 90% occur only once, and about a third lies in the top ten. The sequenced sample was memory CD8+ T cells from PBMCs. Documented subset: CD45RO+ cells pooled with CCR7-negative TemRA cells. The receptors stem from a young man in good health. Some clones in this sample may be carry-over from other donors' samples.

This clone was seen once. The chain uses TRBV7-9 and TRBJ2-7; 9 bases map to TRBD1. The V gene's germline CDR1 is SEHNR and CDR2 FQNEAQ (reference sequence). The CDR3 runs to 15 residues. Unmatched junction bases numbered 6, after V lost 6 bases and J lost 0 bases. The CDR3 region has the DNA TGTGCCAGCAGTCTAGACAGGGGGACCTCCTACGAGCAGTACTTC. Encoded protein: CASSLDRGTSYEQYF.

This clone was picked up one time. The rearrangement links TRBV13 to TRBJ2-7; D not certain. The V gene's germline CDR1 is PRHDT and CDR2 FYEKMQ (reference sequence). The CDR3 is 11 residues long. V shed 3 bases and J shed 3 bases, with 3 bases lying between them. This chain's CDR3 is CASSFSYEQYF. CDR3 in DNA: TGTGCCAGCAGCTTCAGCTACGAGCAGTACTTC.

V gene TRBV27 combines with J gene TRBJ2-1; TRBD2 matches 11 bases. V dropped 5 bases and J dropped 9; count of bases not matched to a gene: 9. The germline CDR1 and CDR2 sequences are MNHEY and SMNVEV (reference sequence). The CDR3 totals 15 residues. The CDR3 loop is CASSPPSSGRSEQFF. CDR3 DNA sequence: TGTGCCAGCAGTCCCCCTTCTAGCGGGAGGAGTGAGCAGTTCTTC.

The rearrangement links TRBV28 to TRBJ1-2; D is uncertain. With 4 bases removed from V and 8 bases from J, the gap between germline ends came to 26 bases. CDR3 length: 17 residues. Per germline, CDR1 MDHEN and CDR2 SYDVKM. The CDR3 loop is CASSSTIKHGPLRGYTF. The CDR3 nucleotides read TGTGCCAGCAGTTCCACGATCAAACACGGGCCCCTTCGAGGCTACACCTTC.

The gene calls are TRBV28 and TRBJ2-7; 7 positions match TRBD1. The germline CDR1 and CDR2 sequences are MDHEN and SYDVKM. V was pared by 4 bases and J by 0 bases, with 9 bases of the junction left unmatched. The CDR3 is 16 amino acids. The CDR3, as DNA: TGTGCCAGCAGTTCCAAGGGACAGATTAGCTCCTACGAGCAGTACTTC. This codes for CASSSKGQISSYEQYF.

V and J are TRBV27 and TRBJ2-7; no reliable D call. From germline, CDR1 is MNHEY and CDR2 SMNVEV (reference sequence). This CDR3 spans 13 amino acids. Trimming took 0 bases from V and 6 from J, leaving 9 bases between them. CDR3 protein: CASSLSIGSEQYF. CDR3 DNA: TGTGCCAGCAGTTTATCGATAGGCAGCGAGCAGTACTTC.

As concerns this clone: Other nucleotide sequences in the sample specify the same CDR3. This chain connects TRBV5-1 to TRBJ2-7; D might be TRBD1 or TRBD2, each matching 5 bases. The CDR3 sequence is 15 residues long. In germline, CDR1 is SGHRS, CDR2 YFSETQ. Deletions cut 4 bases from V and 3 bases from J, with 17 bases between. The CDR3, as DNA: TGCGCCAGCAGCGCGCTCGGGACCGACAGCTACGAGCAGTACTTC. Translated: CASSALGTDSYEQYF. The complete variable domain, with remaining parts taken from reference TRBV5-1 and TRBJ2-7, reads KAGVTQTPRYLIKTRGQQVTLSCSPISGHRSVSWYQQTPGQGLQFLFEYFSETQRNKGNFPGRFSGRQFSNSRSEMNVSTLELGDSALYLCASSALGTDSYEQYFGPGTRLTVT.

The rearrangement uses TRBV28 and TRBJ2-7, with D maybe TRBD2 (6 bases). The CDR3 covers 13 residues. Trimming pared 5 bases from V and 6 bases from J, leaving 14 bases between. Germline V gene lookup returns CDR1 MDHEN and CDR2 SYDVKM. CDR3 coding DNA: TGTGCCAGCAGTCTGACTAGTCGGGGCGAGCAGTACTTC. As protein: CASSLTSRGEQYF.

The rearrangement joins TRBV7-9 to TRBJ1-2; D call uncertain. The CDR3 has 16 residues. Trimming pared 5 bases from V and 4 bases from J, leaving 20 bases between. Germline values: CDR1 SEHNR, CDR2 FQNEAQ (reference sequence). CDR3 in DNA: TGTGCCAGCAGCCAACTCCCCTCTAAATTAGCCTATGGCTACACCTTC. Amino acid sequence: CASSQLPSKLAYGYTF.

The V and J genes are TRBV4-1 and TRBJ1-2, with 10 nucleotides matching TRBD1. CDR3 length: 15 amino acids. Germline CDR1 reads MGHRA; CDR2 reads YSYEKL. The V and J ends lost 0 bases and 8 bases, in that order; junction bases with no gene match: 6. The CDR3 sequence: CASSQDLGTGEGYTF. The CDR3 nucleotides are TGCGCCAGCAGCCAAGATCTAGGGACAGGGGAGGGCTACACCTTC.

The rearrangement joins TRBV27 to TRBJ2-1, with a weak D call TRBD1 (5 bases). Germline V gene lookup returns CDR1 MNHEY and CDR2 SMNVEV (reference sequence). This CDR3 has 14 residues. Trimming left V 8 bases short and J 0 bases short, with 11 bases between. The CDR3 DNA sequence: TGTGCCAGCGGACAATCCAGCTCCTACAATGAGCAGTTCTTC. Its translation: CASGQSSSYNEQFF.

This clone was seen only once. The genes are TRBV25-1 and TRBJ2-5; D tentatively reads TRBD1 or TRBD2 (5 bases each). V was shortened by 6 bases and J by 6 bases, with 17 bases between the two germline ends. Per germline, CDR1 MGHDK and CDR2 SYGVNS. This CDR3 is built from 14 residues. This CDR3 reads CASRSGTASKTQYF. DNA of the CDR3: TGTGCCAGCAGATCCGGGACGGCCTCCAAGACCCAGTACTTC. Using reference TRBV25-1 and TRBJ2-5 for the parts outside the CDR3, the full variable domain is EADIYQTPRYLVIGTGKKITLECSQTMGHDKMYWYQQDPGMELHLIHYSYGVNSTEKGDLSSESTVSRIRTEHFPLTLESARPSHTSQYLCASRSGTASKTQYFGPGTRLLVL.

The rearrangement joins TRBV7-9 to TRBJ1-2; D not resolved. The CDR3 is made up of 13 amino acids. Per germline, CDR1 SEHNR and CDR2 FQNEAQ (reference sequence). Trimming pared 0 bases from V and 6 bases from J, leaving 8 bases between. CDR3 sequence (DNA): TGTGCCAGCAGCTTAGCTGGAGAGGATGGCTACACCTTC. Translated: CASSLAGEDGYTF.

This clone was counted between two and nine times. A read error is possible here, since a much larger clone lies one base away. Other DNA variants within this sample encode the same CDR3. The V and J genes are TRBV7-9 and TRBJ2-1; D not resolved. The CDR3 runs 12 residues. V gave up 1 base and J gave up 5 bases, with 3 bases separating them. Germline V gene data show CDR1 as SEHNR and CDR2 as FQNEAQ (reference sequence). The CDR3 region is CASSLGNNEQFF. CDR3 DNA: TGTGCCAGCAGCTTAGGAAACAATGAGCAGTTCTTC. Combining the CDR3 with reference TRBV7-9 and TRBJ2-1 gives the whole variable domain DTGVSQNPRHKITKRGQNVTFRCDPISEHNRLYWYRQTLGQGPEFLTYFQNEAQLEKSRLLSDRFSAERPKGSFSTLEIQRTEQGDSAMYLCASSLGNNEQFFGPGTRLTVL.

This clone was seen once. The chain joins TRBV13 to TRBJ1-1, with D hard to call. Germline V gene lookup returns CDR1 PRHDT and CDR2 FYEKMQ (reference sequence). V dropped 5 bases and J dropped 5 bases, with 12 bases sitting between them. The CDR3 has 13 residues. In nucleotides, the CDR3 is TGTGCCAGCAGCCGCGCCGGGGAGACTGAAGCTTTCTTT. Translating gives CASSRAGETEAFF.